These 17 T cell receptor beta chains originate from one sample sequenced in a study of CD8+CD57+ T cells in acquired aplastic anemia. Profiling of TCR beta VDJ combinations and CDR3 sequences used genomic DNA as template. Each CDR3 protein is one row after TCRdb ran MiXCR on the reads. The sample lists approximately 99,000 distinct CDR3 sequences, less than 65% occurring once. Input material: sorted CD4+, CD8+, or CD8+CD57+ T cells (not recorded which) from PBMCs. The receptors derive from a human donor in good health, serving as a control.

At least ten counts were recorded for this clonotype. The J gene is TRBJ1-5, the V gene TRBV6-1; a possible D gene is TRBD1 (6 bases). The germline gives CDR1 MNHNS, CDR2 SASEGT. The CDR3 spans 14 residues. With 3 bases removed from V and 5 bases from J, the gap between germline ends came to 11 bases. CDR3 bases: TGTGCCAGCAGTGATGGGGGCAGCCATCAGCCCCAGCATTTT. As protein: CASSDGGSHQPQHF.

This clonotype was seen only a few times. The V gene is TRBV15, the J gene TRBJ1-2; D is undetermined. The V gene's germline CDR1 is LNHNV and CDR2 YYDKDF (reference sequence). This CDR3 comprises 13 residues. Trimming took off 4 bases at V and 2 bases at J, with 8 bases between the two ends. The DNA of the CDR3 is TGTGCCACCAGCAAGGACCTGAACTATGGCTACACCTTC. Amino acids: CATSKDLNYGYTF.

The V and J genes are TRBV25-1 and TRBJ2-7, with D possibly TRBD1 on 6 matching bases. Trimming pared 1 base from V and 1 base from J, leaving 17 bases between. Germline lookup yields CDR1 MGHDK and CDR2 SYGVNS. The CDR3 length is 17 residues. The CDR3 sequence is CASSESGGSGLSYEQYF. CDR3 bases: TGTGCCAGCAGTGAATCTGGGGGCAGTGGACTTTCCTACGAGCAGTACTTC.

The sample holds many counts of this clonotype. The rearrangement joins TRBV4-3 to TRBJ1-5; 8 bases are a match to TRBD1. Unmatched junction bases numbered 3, after V lost 1 base and J lost 1 base. CDR3 length equals 16 residues. Germline lookup yields CDR1 LGHNA and CDR2 YSLEER. The CDR3 coding sequence is TGCGCCAGCAGCCAAGGGACAGGGTTAAGCAATCAGCCCCAGCATTTT. Amino acid sequence: CASSQGTGLSNQPQHF.

The rearrangement links TRBV10-2 to TRBJ2-5; 9 nucleotides match TRBD2. V dropped 4 bases and J dropped 5; count of bases not matched to a gene: 14. The CDR3 loop spans 17 amino acids. Germline V lookup: CDR1 WSHSY, CDR2 SAAADI. CDR3 DNA: TGCGCCAGCAGTGTTTTGGCTAGCGGGACCCTATTGGAGACCCAGTACTTC. Translating gives CASSVLASGTLLETQYF.

This clonotype turned up a few times. The V and J genes are TRBV19 and TRBJ2-7, with D perhaps TRBD1 or TRBD2 (6 bases each). The CDR3 extends over 11 amino acids. The ends were cut back, 7 bases at V and 4 bases at J, with 8 bases in the middle. Germline V gene lookup returns CDR1 LNHDA and CDR2 SQIVND (reference sequence). CDR3 nucleotides: TGTGCCAGTAAGGGGGGATACGAGCAGTACTTC. Its protein is CASKGGYEQYF.

This clonotype was detected a few times. The V and J genes are TRBV7-8 and TRBJ2-3; D gene ambiguous. Trimming removed 6 bases at V and 4 bases at J, with 8 bases between. The CDR3 length is 12 residues. Germline V CDR1 and CDR2: SGHVS, FQNEAQ. The CDR3 DNA reads TGTGCCAGCAGTCTAGTTTCAGATACGCAGTATTTT. Its translation: CASSLVSDTQYF. The complete variable domain, with remaining parts taken from reference TRBV7-8 and TRBJ2-3, reads GAGVSQSPRYKVAKRGQDVALRCDPISGHVSLFWYQQALGQGPEFLTYFQNEAQLDKSGLPSDRFFAERPEGSVSTLKIQRTQQEDSAVYLCASSLVSDTQYFGPGTRLTVL.

This clonotype appeared a single time. This likely comes from a read error, as the CDR3 has no conserved phenylalanine or tryptophan at its end. This chain connects TRBV20-1 to TRBJ2-5; D perhaps matches TRBD1 (7 bases). CDR3 size: 15 residues. Looked up from germline, CDR1 is DFQATT and CDR2 is SNEGSKA (reference sequence). Between the trimmed V and J ends, which lost 3 bases and 3 bases, there was a span of 17 bases. CDR3: CSASGEAGGEETQYL. Here the CDR3 DNA reads TGCAGTGCTAGTGGGGAGGCAGGGGGTGAAGAGACCCAGTACCTC.

This clonotype was recorded many times. V gene TRBV5-1 combines with J gene TRBJ1-2, with 9 bases identical to TRBD1. The V and J ends lost 0 bases and 6 bases, in that order; junction bases with no gene match: 6. Per the germline V gene, CDR1 is SGHRS and CDR2 is YFSETQ. The CDR3 contains 15 residues. The CDR3 protein is CASSLEQGAWDGYTF. As DNA, the CDR3 is TGCGCCAGCAGCTTGGAACAGGGGGCGTGGGATGGCTACACCTTC.

This clonotype came up many times. The chain carries TRBV19 and TRBJ2-1, with 11 bases lining up with TRBD1. Germline CDR1 LNHDA, CDR2 SQIVND (reference sequence). This CDR3 region has 15 residues. Trimming at V came to 8 bases and at J to 5 bases, leaving 8 bases not matched to a gene. CDR3 DNA: TGTGCCAGTGTCCCTGGACAGGGGGCGCACAATGAGCAGTTCTTC. Residues: CASVPGQGAHNEQFF.

This chain connects TRBV27 to TRBJ1-1; 7 positions match TRBD1. This CDR3 comprises 15 residues. The germline CDR1 and CDR2 sequences are MNHEY and SMNVEV (reference sequence). With V trimmed by 4 bases and J by 6 bases, 11 bases remained unmatched. CDR3: CASSCIGGEFSEAFF. Written as DNA, the CDR3 is TGTGCCAGCAGTTGCATAGGGGGCGAGTTCTCTGAAGCTTTCTTT.

This clonotype was observed at least ten times. This chain connects TRBV27 to TRBJ2-7, with D tentatively TRBD1 or TRBD2 (5 bases each). This CDR3 has 15 residues. Germline loops: CDR1 MNHEY, CDR2 SMNVEV (reference sequence). V lost 2 bases to trimming and J lost 5 bases, with 16 bases between them. The CDR3 loop is CASSLSVTGPHEQYF. CDR3 bases: TGTGCCAGCAGTTTAAGCGTTACGGGGCCCCACGAGCAGTACTTC.

This clonotype turned up a few times. This chain connects TRBV29-1 to TRBJ2-7, with 8 positions matching TRBD1. Germline CDR1 and CDR2: SQVTM and ANQGSEA. CDR3 size: 13 residues. Trimming took 6 bases from V and 2 from J; bases not matched to a gene: 6. CDR3 sequence: CSVRQGTAYEQYF. CDR3 DNA: TGCAGCGTAAGACAGGGGACGGCCTACGAGCAGTACTTC.

This clonotype was seen many times. This chain uses TRBV19 with TRBJ1-5, with D unresolved. The CDR3 consists of 12 residues. V shed 11 bases and J shed 4 bases, with 12 bases lying between them. Germline V gene lookup returns CDR1 LNHDA and CDR2 SQIVND (reference sequence). CDR3 coding DNA: TGTGCCGGTTCAGTGGTGAATCAGCCCCAGCATTTT. As protein: CAGSVVNQPQHF.

Many counts were recorded for this clonotype. The rearrangement joins TRBV29-1 to TRBJ1-1; no reliable D call. Germline V gives CDR1 SQVTM, CDR2 ANQGSEA. Trimming pared 4 bases from V and 6 bases from J, leaving 9 bases between. The CDR3 is 11 residues long. CDR3 amino acids: CSVVTASEAFF. The DNA of the CDR3 is TGCAGCGTTGTTACAGCCTCTGAAGCTTTCTTT.

The rearrangement links TRBV25-1 to TRBJ2-5, with TRBD1 identical over 10 bases. This CDR3 has 16 amino acids. V shed 1 base and J 5 bases; nucleotides not matched to a gene: 7. The germline gives CDR1 MGHDK, CDR2 SYGVNS. CDR3 in DNA: TGTGCCAGCAGTGAATCCGGGACAGGGGATTCTGAGACCCAGTACTTC. This sequence encodes CASSESGTGDSETQYF.

The rearrangement joins TRBV2 to TRBJ2-6; possibly TRBD2 for D (5 bases). V lost 8 bases and J 2 bases, leaving 7 bases between the germline ends. Germline V CDR1 and CDR2: SNHLY, FYNNEI. This CDR3 contains 13 residues. CDR3 amino acids: CASHGAGANVLTF. CDR3 DNA sequence: TGTGCCAGCCACGGGGCTGGGGCCAACGTCCTGACTTTC. Based on the CDR3 plus reference TRBV2 and TRBJ2-6, the full variable domain is EPEVTQTPSHQVTQMGQEVILRCVPISNHLYFYWYRQILGQKVEFLVSFYNNEISEKSEIFDDQFSVERPDGSNFTLKIRSTKLEDSAMYFCASHGAGANVLTFGAGSRLTVL.